This TCR beta chain stems from a study of T cell responses to AZD1222 COVID-19 vaccine. Whole-study findings and limits: Nearly half of spike-specific TCRs reportedly go after variant regions that carry no mutations. CD4 TCRs linked to vaccination spanned spike, dominating at 160-218 and 743-854. Just 5 or 6 AZD1222 recipients tested seropositive at baseline. Clonal diversity may have been underestimated, and the donors were mostly white British, with more females than males.

There are 11 residues in the CDR3. The V end lost 5 bases, the J end lost 6 bases, and 8 bases lay between the germline ends. Germline V gives CDR1 MDHEN, CDR2 SYDVKM. The method was immunoSEQ multiplex PCR; TCRdb's version includes in-frame clones alone and lacks a portion of them. The sample lists under 150,000 clones; approximately 78% were seen once. Regarding this clone: Its antigen is as yet unknown.

The V call is TRBV28, the J call TRBJ2-7; D is uncertain. This TCR derives from an adult in good health. Material: peripheral blood, obtained on day 0 of MenACWY control vaccination. Here the CDR3 reads CASSGYGEQYV. The CDR3 nucleotides read TGTGCCAGCAGTGGGTATGGCGAGCAGTACGTC.